The subject of this entry is one T cell receptor beta chain. In the source study's methods: Estimation of nucleated cell counts was performed using reference gene primer amplification. Measured with immunoSEQ multiplex PCR; TCRdb has only the in-frame clones, and not every one. Clone size and V and J calls were adopted from that table, with D and trimming inferred from the DNA. The sample consists of some 150,000 clones, approximately 83% of them appearing once. The data derive from a study of blood T cell repertoires in COVID-19. For the study at large: Samples came from the United States, Italy and Spain, spanning acute and convalescent COVID-19.

The CDR3 extends over 15 amino acids. The V end lost 0 bases, the J end lost 4 bases, and 12 bases lay between the germline ends. Germline-derived CDR1 and CDR2 are LGHNA and YSLEER. The clonotype comes from a woman between 55 and 75 years old with acute or convalescent COVID-19. The J gene is TRBJ1-1, the V gene TRBV4-3; D might be TRBD1 (5 bases). The sample comprised peripheral blood. CDR3 DNA: TGCGCCAGCAGCCAAGATAGAAGGGGCACCACTGAAGCTTTCTTT. Protein sequence: CASSQDRRGTTEAFF.